The 30 T cell receptor beta chains listed next were all sequenced from one sample in a study of CD8+CD57+ T cells in acquired aplastic anemia. Genomic DNA acted as the template from which TCR beta VDJ combination and CDR3 sequence profiling were carried out. Using its own MiXCR run on the reads, TCRdb lists one record per CDR3 protein. The sample shows 150,000 to 200,000 distinct CDR3 sequences, over 60% of them seen only once. Sequencing was performed on sorted CD4+, CD8+, or CD8+CD57+ T cells (not recorded which) from PBMCs. Receptors were obtained from a human donor with severe aplastic anemia or a healthy control (not recorded which).

The V call is TRBV19, the J call TRBJ2-1, with 9 nucleotides matching TRBD1. J was trimmed by 10 bases and V by 5 bases; bases with no gene match: 6. Germline assignment: CDR1 LNHDA and CDR2 SQIVND (reference sequence). This CDR3 is 13 amino acids long. The CDR3 here is CASSAGQGGEQFF. CDR3 coding DNA: TGTGCCAGTAGTGCGGGACAGGGTGGCGAGCAGTTCTTC. Variable domain in full (rest from reference TRBV19 and TRBJ2-1): DGGITQSPKYLFRKEGQNVTLSCEQNLNHDAMYWYRQDPGQGLRLIYYSQIVNDFQKGDIAEGYSVSREKKESFPLTVTSAQKNPTAFYLCASSAGQGGEQFFGPGTRLTVL.

V usage is TRBV7-9 and J usage is TRBJ1-6; D is unresolved. CDR1 is SEHNR and CDR2 is FQNEAQ in the germline V gene (reference sequence). The CDR3 is 15 residues long. The V end was cut by 1 base, the J end by 10 bases, with 14 bases between. The CDR3, as DNA: TGTGCCAGCAGCTTAGGTGCAGGTGTTGGGTCACCCCTCCACTTT. As protein: CASSLGAGVGSPLHF.

This clonotype was picked up many times. A read error may produce the germline difference seen at one junction end. V is TRBV7-7 and J is TRBJ2-1, with 9 bases aligning to TRBD1. The germline V gene encodes CDR1 SSHAT and CDR2 FNYEAQ (reference sequence). The CDR3 runs 17 residues. CDR3 coding DNA: TGTGCTAGCAGCTTAGTCCCCGGGACAGGGCCCTACAATGAGCAGTTCTTC. Translation gives CASSLVPGTGPYNEQFF.

J is TRBJ2-7 and V is TRBV7-8; D unclear. V was trimmed by 0 bases and J by 5 bases, leaving 8 bases between them. The CDR3 is 13 residues long. Germline V CDR1 and CDR2: SGHVS, FQNEAQ. The CDR3 reads CASSLASSDEQYF. In DNA form, the CDR3 reads TGTGCCAGCAGCTTAGCCTCGAGCGACGAGCAGTACTTC.

The J gene is TRBJ2-5, the V gene TRBV6-2 or TRBV6-3; weak D call: TRBD2 (6 bases). Trimming stripped 0 bases from V and 2 bases from J, with 10 bases between. Germline V gene sequence: CDR1 MNHEY, CDR2 SVGEGT. The CDR3 is 15 residues long. The DNA of the CDR3 is TGTGCCAGCAGTTACTCGGGAGGTGTTCAAGAGACCCAGTACTTC. It codes for CASSYSGGVQETQYF.

V is TRBV6-5 and J is TRBJ2-3; D gene unclear. The CDR3 is made up of 17 amino acids. With 6 bases removed from V and 0 bases from J, the gap between germline ends came to 19 bases. CDR1 is MNHEY and CDR2 is SVGAGI in the germline V gene. The CDR3 bases are TGTGCCAGCAGGCCTTACTTAAGGCGAGCTAGCACAGATACGCAGTATTTT. Translating it yields CASRPYLRRASTDTQYF.

This chain joins TRBV12-3 or TRBV12-4 and TRBJ2-5; 12 nucleotides align to TRBD2. V gave up 0 bases and J gave up 5 bases; unmatched junction bases: 7. The CDR3 spans 17 residues. The CDR3 DNA is TGTGCCAGCAGTTTAGCGCAGACTAGCGGGGGAGGTGAGACCCAGTACTTC. This sequence encodes CASSLAQTSGGGETQYF.

Remarks on this clonotype: One end of the junction fails to match germline, which may point to a read error. The CDR3 loop is CASSLVVAGGLFF. In DNA, the CDR3 is TGTGCCAGCAGCTTAGTCGTAGCGGGGGGGCTGTTTTTT. The genes are TRBV7-9 and TRBJ2-2; 10 nucleotides line up with TRBD2. CDR3 length: 13 residues. The V gene's germline CDR1 is SEHNR and CDR2 FQNEAQ (reference sequence).

This clonotype was picked up a small number of times. The chain couples TRBV24-1 to TRBJ2-1; D tentatively fits TRBD1 or TRBD2 (5 bases each). The V gene lost 2 bases and the J gene lost 0 bases, with 10 bases spanning the gap. This CDR3 region has 16 residues. Germline values: CDR1 KGHDR, CDR2 SFDVKD. CDR3 nucleotides: TGTGCCACCAGTGATTATAAGGGGAGCTCCTACAATGAGCAGTTCTTC. Protein sequence: CATSDYKGSSYNEQFF.

This clonotype was recorded many times. The chain employs TRBV7-8 and TRBJ2-3, with D perhaps TRBD1 (5 bases). The CDR3 has 14 residues. CDR1 and CDR2 from the germline V gene are SGHVS and FQNEAQ. Trimming took off 1 base at V and 4 bases at J, with 9 bases between the two ends. The CDR3 nucleotides read TGTGCCAGCAGCTTAGTTGGCAGGGCAGATACGCAGTATTTT. Translating gives CASSLVGRADTQYF.

This clonotype appeared once. The chain combines TRBV2 with TRBJ1-3, with D unresolved. Germline lookup yields CDR1 SNHLY and CDR2 FYNNEI. The CDR3 is 15 residues long. V was pared by 6 bases and J by 4 bases, with 16 bases between. The CDR3 spells CASSLTNTAGNTIYF. CDR3 DNA sequence: TGTGCCAGCAGCCTCACCAATACTGCAGGAAACACCATATATTTT.

This clonotype has at least ten counts. This chain connects TRBV7-3 to TRBJ2-1, with D perhaps TRBD1 (5 bases). The V gene lost 3 bases and the J gene lost 7 bases, with 10 bases spanning the gap. The CDR3 covers 13 residues. Germline lookup yields CDR1 SGHTA and CDR2 FQGTGA. The CDR3 loop is CASSLLGLNEQFF. The DNA of the CDR3 is TGTGCCAGCAGCTTGTTGGGGCTGAATGAGCAGTTCTTC.

The V call is TRBV7-9, the J call TRBJ2-2; 10 bases align to TRBD1. CDR1 is SEHNR and CDR2 is FQNEAQ in the germline V gene (reference sequence). After removal of 8 bases from V and 7 bases from J, the junction contained 1 base not matched to a gene. This CDR3 has 12 residues. Written as DNA, the CDR3 is TGTGCCAGCTGGACAGGGGGCGGGGAGCTGTTTTTT. It encodes CASWTGGGELFF.

The chain is built from TRBV15 and TRBJ1-1, with a weak D call TRBD1 (6 bases). The CDR3 has 17 residues. Germline V gene sequence: CDR1 LNHNV, CDR2 YYDKDF (reference sequence). V lost 3 bases, J lost 1 base, and 18 bases lay in between. DNA of the CDR3: TGTGCCACCAGCAGGGATGGGGGGGCGAGAGAGAACACTGAAGCTTTCTTT. This encodes CATSRDGGARENTEAFF.

This clonotype showed up just a few times. V and J are TRBV20-1 and TRBJ2-1, with D perhaps matching TRBD2 (5 bases). CDR1 and CDR2 from the germline V gene are DFQATT and SNEGSKA (reference sequence). The CDR3 is 13 residues long. The ends were cut back, 4 bases at V and 8 bases at J, with 15 bases in the middle. CDR3 residues: CSATGTYGDEQFF. As DNA, the CDR3 is TGCAGTGCTACTGGAACGTACGGGGATGAGCAGTTCTTC.

The gene calls are TRBV9 and TRBJ2-7; TRBD2 aligns across 7 bases. The V gene end was trimmed by 3 bases and the J gene end by 3 bases; junction bases not matched to a gene: 12. The CDR3 is made up of 16 amino acids. Germline V gene sequence: CDR1 SGDLS, CDR2 YYNGEE. In DNA, the CDR3 is TGTGCCAGCAGCGCGCCGAAAGGAGGGAGGGACTACGAGCAGTACTTC. Its protein product is CASSAPKGGRDYEQYF. Variable domain in full (rest from reference TRBV9 and TRBJ2-7): DSGVTQTPKHLITATGQRVTLRCSPRSGDLSVYWYQQSLDQGLQFLIQYYNGEERAKGNILERFSAQQFPDLHSELNLSSLELGDSALYFCASSAPKGGRDYEQYFGPGTRLTVT.

V usage is TRBV7-3 and J usage is TRBJ2-2, with unresolved D. Germline CDR1 reads SGHTA; CDR2 reads FQGTGA. The germline V and J ends were trimmed by 1 base and 0 bases, with 9 bases remaining between them. The CDR3 is made up of 16 amino acids. The CDR3 is CASSLISSPNTGELFF. CDR3 DNA: TGTGCCAGCAGCTTAATCTCATCCCCGAACACCGGGGAGCTGTTTTTT.

The chain carries TRBV5-8 and TRBJ2-7; weak D call: TRBD2 (6 bases). The germline gives CDR1 SGHTS, CDR2 YDEGEE. V lost 4 bases to trimming and J lost 6 bases, with 11 bases between them. The CDR3 has 12 amino acids. This chain's CDR3 is CASSHGLPEQYF. Here the CDR3 DNA reads TGTGCCAGCAGCCACGGACTACCCGAGCAGTACTTC.

This clonotype showed up just a few times. The rearrangement joins TRBV20-1 to TRBJ2-7; 7 bases agree with TRBD1. V lost 0 bases, J lost 0 bases, and 5 bases stayed unmatched. This CDR3 is 15 amino acids long. Germline-derived CDR1 and CDR2 are DFQATT and SNEGSKA (reference sequence). CDR3 protein: CSARDGTDISYEQYF. The CDR3, as DNA: TGCAGTGCTAGAGATGGGACAGACATCTCCTACGAGCAGTACTTC.

Written as DNA, the CDR3 is TGTGCCAGCAGCCAAGAGGCGAACTTGACCCAGGGATTTTACGCCGGGGAGCTGTTTTTT. This translates into CASSQEANLTQGFYAGELFF. J is TRBJ2-2 and V is TRBV3-1; possibly TRBD1 for D (5 bases). CDR1 and CDR2 (germline): LGHDT, YNNKEL (reference sequence). CDR3 length: 20 amino acids. Trimming cost V 0 bases and J 6 bases, with 26 bases left between them.

The V gene is TRBV7-2, the J gene TRBJ2-5; tentatively, D is TRBD1 (6 bases). The CDR3 runs 13 residues. With 8 bases removed from V and 5 bases from J, the gap between germline ends came to 15 bases. Per germline, CDR1 SGHTA and CDR2 FQGNSA. The CDR3 sequence: CASHTFQGETQYF. CDR3 DNA sequence: TGTGCCAGCCACACATTTCAGGGGGAGACCCAGTACTTC.

The chain combines TRBV20-1 with TRBJ1-4; D perhaps matches TRBD1 (5 bases). CDR3 length equals 14 residues. Trimming removed 6 bases at V and 3 bases at J, with 14 bases between. Per germline, CDR1 DFQATT and CDR2 SNEGSKA (reference sequence). For the CDR3, the DNA is TGCAGTGCGGTCCCGGACAACGCTAATGAAAAACTGTTTTTT. This translates into CSAVPDNANEKLFF.

The CDR3, as DNA: TGTGCCAGCAGGAGCGGGGGGCTTAAAACCGGGGAGCTGTTTTTT. This sequence encodes CASRSGGLKTGELFF. V and J are TRBV6-1 and TRBJ2-2; 9 bases match TRBD2. The germline CDR1 and CDR2 sequences are MNHNS and SASEGT. The J segment lost 5 bases and the V segment lost 6 bases, leaving 7 bases of the junction unmatched. The CDR3 is 15 residues long.

This clonotype was detected only once. The chain joins TRBV9 to TRBJ1-1; no clear D gene. Germline-derived CDR1 and CDR2 are SGDLS and YYNGEE. The CDR3 has 12 residues. Trimming took 3 bases from V and 2 from J, leaving 5 bases between them. The CDR3 protein is CASSATNTEAFF. DNA of the CDR3: TGTGCCAGCAGCGCAACAAACACTGAAGCTTTCTTT.

There are a few counts of this clonotype. V usage is TRBV10-3 and J usage is TRBJ2-2, with D hard to call. V dropped 7 bases and J dropped 5 bases, with 14 bases sitting between them. Germline CDR1 ENHRY, CDR2 SYGVKD. This CDR3 has 14 amino acids. The CDR3 sequence is CAIMAPQRTGELFF. The CDR3 region has the DNA TGTGCCATCATGGCCCCCCAGAGGACCGGGGAGCTGTTTTTT.

The chain joins TRBV2 to TRBJ2-7; D is unclear. The length of the CDR3 is 12 residues. Trimming removed 4 bases at V and 3 bases at J, with 7 bases between. Germline lookup yields CDR1 SNHLY and CDR2 FYNNEI. CDR3 coding DNA: TGTGCCAGCAGTGGGGTCCTCTACGAGCAGTACTTC. Residues: CASSGVLYEQYF.

This clonotype has only a few counts. The chain has TRBV7-9 and TRBJ2-3; D remains ambiguous. CDR3 length equals 16 residues. Germline V gives CDR1 SEHNR, CDR2 FQNEAQ (reference sequence). V dropped 5 bases and J dropped 0 bases, with 15 bases sitting between them. CDR3 sequence (DNA): TGTGCCAGCAGCACCCGGATGGTCACCAGCACAGATACGCAGTATTTT. Translated, it gives CASSTRMVTSTDTQYF.

The chain carries TRBV7-8 and TRBJ2-1, with 7 bases fitting TRBD2. The CDR3 covers 15 residues. Germline trimming cut 4 bases from V and 0 bases from J; bases unmatched to any gene: 3. Per the germline V gene, CDR1 is SGHVS and CDR2 is FQNEAQ. For the CDR3, the DNA is TGTGCCAGCAGCTCCACTAGCGACTCCTACAATGAGCAGTTCTTC. It codes for CASSSTSDSYNEQFF.

The chain links TRBV7-9 to TRBJ2-7; TRBD1 aligns across 9 bases. From germline, CDR1 is SEHNR and CDR2 FQNEAQ (reference sequence). The CDR3 loop spans 14 amino acids. V shed 5 bases and J 7 bases; nucleotides not matched to a gene: 9. The CDR3 bases are TGTGCCAGCAGCATCAGGACAGGGGATGAGGAGCAGTACTTC. Translated: CASSIRTGDEEQYF.

The chain employs TRBV20-1 and TRBJ1-6; TRBD1 might be the D (5 bases). The ends were cut back, 6 bases at V and 10 bases at J, with 19 bases in the middle. Germline V gene sequence: CDR1 DFQATT, CDR2 SNEGSKA (reference sequence). CDR3 length: 14 residues. CDR3 loop: CSAHSSGPRSPLHF. The CDR3 coding sequence is TGCAGTGCCCACTCGTCGGGACCACGGTCACCCCTCCACTTT.